These 20 T cell receptor beta chains were sequenced from one sample in a study of CD8 T cells in Susac syndrome (dated by TCRdb to about 2019). The library was obtained by the immunoSEQ multiplex PCR assay. RNA was extracted using the RNeasy kit, and roughly 0.45 to 1 microgram was reverse transcribed with random hexamers. The public reads were run again by TCRdb, first through fastp at Q25 and then through MiXCR, and only productive beta chains were kept. When rows share a CDR3 protein, they turn into one entry using the most common DNA and genes. For this sample there are over 100,000 distinct CDR3 sequences; less than 97% appear just once. Of the sample, more than 0.095% is held by the ten largest clones. Sequenced material: CD4+ T cells from PBMCs. The receptors shown here come from a human donor in good health.

V usage is TRBV24-1 and J usage is TRBJ2-7; 14 bases align to TRBD2. The CDR3 is 14 residues long. The germline CDR1 and CDR2 sequences are KGHDR and SFDVKD. V shed 11 bases and J 7 bases; nucleotides not matched to a gene: 9. As DNA, the CDR3 is TGTGCCAACCCGGGACTAGCGGGAGAGGAGGAGCAGTACTTC. Translation gives CANPGLAGEEEQYF.

V and J are TRBV3-1 and TRBJ2-1; 15 bases match TRBD2. Looked up from germline, CDR1 is LGHDT and CDR2 is YNNKEL (reference sequence). CDR3 length: 15 residues. Trimming took 4 bases from V and 11 from J; bases not matched to a gene: 6. The chain's CDR3 is CASSLGTSGGPQQFF. The CDR3 coding sequence is TGTGCCAGCAGCCTCGGGACTAGCGGGGGGCCGCAGCAGTTCTTC.

This clonotype was seen once. The chain couples TRBV12-3 or TRBV12-4 to TRBJ2-3, with 10 bases that match TRBD1. With V trimmed by 5 bases and J by 5 bases, 10 bases remained unmatched. The CDR3 contains 16 residues. Here the CDR3 reads CASSPTDRGRGDTQYF. CDR3 DNA sequence: TGTGCCAGCAGTCCGACAGACAGGGGGCGTGGAGATACGCAGTATTTT.

This chain uses TRBV7-3 with TRBJ1-1; D unresolved. CDR1 and CDR2 (germline): SGHTA, FQGTGA. The CDR3 is 15 amino acids. With 5 bases removed from V and 1 base from J, the gap between germline ends came to 14 bases. CDR3 protein: CASSQESTRNTEAFF. CDR3 nucleotides: TGTGCCAGCAGCCAAGAATCTACTAGGAACACTGAAGCTTTCTTT.

Here the CDR3 reads CASRFGGANYGYTF. The CDR3 nucleotides are TGTGCCAGCAGGTTTGGGGGAGCTAACTATGGCTACACCTTC. The chain is built from TRBV27 and TRBJ1-2; D may be TRBD1 (5 bases). Between the trimmed V and J ends, which lost 6 bases and 0 bases, there was a span of 11 bases. The CDR3 is 14 amino acids. Germline V gene sequence: CDR1 MNHEY, CDR2 SMNVEV (reference sequence).

The chain joins TRBV29-1 to TRBJ2-1, with TRBD2 identical over 15 bases. Germline CDR1 is SQVTM and CDR2 is ANQGSEA. The CDR3 is made up of 15 amino acids. V was pared by 4 bases and J by 6 bases, with 4 bases of the junction left unmatched. The CDR3 is CSVVWGLAGGNEQFF. CDR3 DNA sequence: TGCAGCGTTGTATGGGGACTAGCGGGGGGCAATGAGCAGTTCTTC.

J is TRBJ1-2 and V is TRBV7-9, with 8 nucleotides matching TRBD1. The CDR3 is 11 amino acids. Germline values: CDR1 SEHNR, CDR2 FQNEAQ (reference sequence). The V and J ends lost 3 bases and 13 bases, in that order; junction bases with no gene match: 4. The DNA for the CDR3 is TGTGCCAGCAGCTTGGACAGGGCGACCACCTTC. It encodes CASSLDRATTF.

This clonotype was seen just once. The chain is built from TRBV11-3 and TRBJ2-7; D possibly corresponds to TRBD1 (6 bases). The germline V gene encodes CDR1 SGHNT and CDR2 YENEEA. V shed 1 base and J shed 2 bases, with 9 bases lying between them. This CDR3 has 14 residues. In DNA form, the CDR3 reads TGTGCCAGCAGCTTAGTCGAGGGGGCCTACGAGCAGTACTTC. Its protein product is CASSLVEGAYEQYF.

This clonotype showed up just once. The gene calls are TRBV13 and TRBJ2-3; 7 bases are shared with TRBD2. Germline V CDR1 and CDR2: PRHDT, FYEKMQ (reference sequence). Losses at the gene ends were 9 bases for V and 6 bases for J; bases not matched to a gene: 3. The CDR3 spans 11 residues. This CDR3 reads CASGREDTQYF. The CDR3 region has the DNA TGTGCCAGTGGGAGGGAGGATACGCAGTATTTT.

The V and J genes are TRBV7-3 and TRBJ2-1, with D possibly matching TRBD1 (5 bases). Trimming left V 4 bases short and J 5 bases short, with 9 bases between. This CDR3 has 13 residues. Germline assignment: CDR1 SGHTA and CDR2 FQGTGA. The CDR3 reads CASSSRVDNEQFF. The CDR3 DNA reads as TGTGCCAGCAGCTCCAGGGTGGACAATGAGCAGTTCTTC.

The genes are TRBV30 and TRBJ1-1, with D maybe TRBD1 (6 bases). Germline V lookup: CDR1 GTSNPN, CDR2 SVGIG (reference sequence). The germline V and J ends were trimmed by 3 bases and 1 base, with 9 bases remaining between them. The CDR3 is made up of 13 amino acids. The CDR3 DNA reads TGTGCCTGGAGCTCGACAGGGAACACTGAAGCTTTCTTT. Its translation is CAWSSTGNTEAFF.

The chain is built from TRBV20-1 and TRBJ2-7; D is undetermined. This CDR3 region has 15 residues. Germline-derived CDR1 and CDR2 are DFQATT and SNEGSKA (reference sequence). Deletions cut 4 bases from V and 0 bases from J, with 16 bases between. The CDR3 DNA sequence: TGCAGTGCTACCGACATCGGCCGGAGCTCCTACGAGCAGTACTTC. Protein: CSATDIGRSSYEQYF.

This chain links TRBV27 with TRBJ2-2; the D is unclear. The length of the CDR3 is 15 residues. Germline-derived CDR1 and CDR2 are MNHEY and SMNVEV (reference sequence). Trimming took off 3 bases at V and 0 bases at J, with 8 bases between the two ends. The CDR3 sequence: CASSFLRANTGELFF. CDR3 bases: TGTGCCAGCAGTTTTTTAAGGGCGAACACCGGGGAGCTGTTTTTT.

The rearrangement joins TRBV5-1 to TRBJ2-5; 8 bases fit TRBD1. The junction had 5 bases not matched to a gene; V was cut back by 2 bases and J by 2 bases. The CDR3 covers 15 residues. In germline, CDR1 is SGHRS, CDR2 YFSETQ. Written as DNA, the CDR3 is TGCGCCAGCAGCTTAACGGGACAGGTTCAAGAGACCCAGTACTTC. Its translation is CASSLTGQVQETQYF.

V and J are TRBV19 and TRBJ1-5, with no clear D. Germline V gene sequence: CDR1 LNHDA, CDR2 SQIVND (reference sequence). The CDR3 has 13 residues. V shed 0 bases and J shed 3 bases, with 3 bases lying between them. CDR3 bases: TGTGCCAGTAGTATAGAGCACAATCAGCCCCAGCATTTT. It codes for CASSIEHNQPQHF.

The chain joins TRBV27 to TRBJ2-2; a weak D match, TRBD1 (5 bases). Germline V gene lookup returns CDR1 MNHEY and CDR2 SMNVEV (reference sequence). The CDR3 is made up of 16 amino acids. Trimming removed 2 bases at V and 3 bases at J, with 13 bases between. DNA of the CDR3: TGTGCCAGCAGTTTAACTCCAGGGTTGCACACCGGGGAGCTGTTTTTT. This translates into CASSLTPGLHTGELFF.

In this sample, this clonotype turned up once. The J gene is TRBJ2-2, the V gene TRBV3-1; D remains ambiguous. The CDR3 covers 14 residues. Germline lookup yields CDR1 LGHDT and CDR2 YNNKEL (reference sequence). V gave up 1 base and J gave up 2 bases, with 5 bases separating them. CDR3 residues: CASSQAFNTGELFF. CDR3 in DNA: TGTGCCAGCAGCCAAGCGTTCAACACCGGGGAGCTGTTTTTT.

The chain couples TRBV10-3 to TRBJ2-7; D is unclear. Germline CDR1 reads ENHRY; CDR2 reads SYGVKD. The CDR3 runs to 15 residues. V was shortened by 3 bases and J by 4 bases, with 16 bases between the two germline ends. DNA of the CDR3: TGTGCCATCAGTGAATCCAAACAAGCCATATACGAGCAGTACTTC. Protein product: CAISESKQAIYEQYF.

The V and J genes are TRBV28 and TRBJ2-1, with D maybe TRBD1 (6 bases). This CDR3 spans 11 amino acids. Germline V gene data show CDR1 as MDHEN and CDR2 as SYDVKM. The V end was cut by 5 bases, the J end by 10 bases, with 9 bases between. CDR3 DNA sequence: TGTGCCAGCAGTGCAGGGGTAGAGCAGTTCTTC. It encodes CASSAGVEQFF.

CDR3 region: CASSFPGTGTRPDTQYF. The DNA of the CDR3 is TGTGCCAGCAGTTTCCCCGGGACCGGGACCCGCCCAGATACGCAGTATTTT. The rearrangement joins TRBV12-3 or TRBV12-4 to TRBJ2-3; D possibly matches TRBD1 or TRBD2 (5 bases each). This CDR3 contains 17 residues. The V end lost 3 bases, the J end lost 4 bases, and 20 bases lay between the germline ends.